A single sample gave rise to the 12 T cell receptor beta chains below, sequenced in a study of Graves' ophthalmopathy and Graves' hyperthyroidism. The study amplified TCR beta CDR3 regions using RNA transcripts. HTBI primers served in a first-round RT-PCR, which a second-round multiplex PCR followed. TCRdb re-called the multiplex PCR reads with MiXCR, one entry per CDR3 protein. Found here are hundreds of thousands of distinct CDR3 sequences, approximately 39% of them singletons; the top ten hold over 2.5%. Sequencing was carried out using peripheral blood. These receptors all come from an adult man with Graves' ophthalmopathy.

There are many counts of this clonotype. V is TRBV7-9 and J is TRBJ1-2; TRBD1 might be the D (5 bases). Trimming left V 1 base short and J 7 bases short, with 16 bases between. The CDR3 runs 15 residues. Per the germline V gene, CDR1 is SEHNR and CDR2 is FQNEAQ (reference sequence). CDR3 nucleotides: TGTGCCAGCAGCTTAGGGTCCCAGGGAATGGGTGGCTACACCTTC. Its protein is CASSLGSQGMGGYTF.

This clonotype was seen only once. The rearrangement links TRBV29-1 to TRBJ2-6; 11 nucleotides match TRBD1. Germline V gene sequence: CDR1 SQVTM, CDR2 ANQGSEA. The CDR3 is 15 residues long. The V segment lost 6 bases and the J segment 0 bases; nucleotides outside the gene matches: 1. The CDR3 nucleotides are TGCAGCGTGGGGACAGGGGGCTCTGGGGCCAACGTCCTGACTTTC. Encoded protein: CSVGTGGSGANVLTF. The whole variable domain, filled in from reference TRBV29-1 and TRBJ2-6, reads SAVISQKPSRDICQRGTSLTIQCQVDSQVTMMFWYRQQPGQSLTLIATANQGSEATYESGFVIDKFPISRPNLTFSTLTVSNMSPEDSSIYLCSVGTGGSGANVLTFGAGSRLTVL.

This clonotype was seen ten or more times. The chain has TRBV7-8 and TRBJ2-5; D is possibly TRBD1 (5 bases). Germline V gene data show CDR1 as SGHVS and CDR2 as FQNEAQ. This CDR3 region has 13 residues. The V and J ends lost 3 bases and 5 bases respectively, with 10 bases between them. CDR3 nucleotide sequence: TGTGCCAGCAGCTTTGGGGCGAGGGAGACCCAGTACTTC. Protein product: CASSFGARETQYF.

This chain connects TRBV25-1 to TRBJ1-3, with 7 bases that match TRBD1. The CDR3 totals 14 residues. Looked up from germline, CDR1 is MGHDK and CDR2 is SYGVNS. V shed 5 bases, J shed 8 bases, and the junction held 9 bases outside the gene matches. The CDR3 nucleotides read TGTGCCAGCAGTCGACAGGGTAAAGTGGACACCATATATTTT. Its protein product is CASSRQGKVDTIYF.

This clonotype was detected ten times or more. For the CDR3, the DNA is TGCGCCAGCTCCATGTGGGGGAGCACCGGGGAGCTGTTTTTT. Its translation is CASSMWGSTGELFF. This chain links TRBV5-1 with TRBJ2-2; possibly TRBD1 or TRBD2 for D (5 bases each). CDR1 is SGHRS and CDR2 is YFSETQ in the germline V gene. The ends were cut back, 7 bases at V and 4 bases at J, with 14 bases in the middle. This CDR3 comprises 14 residues.

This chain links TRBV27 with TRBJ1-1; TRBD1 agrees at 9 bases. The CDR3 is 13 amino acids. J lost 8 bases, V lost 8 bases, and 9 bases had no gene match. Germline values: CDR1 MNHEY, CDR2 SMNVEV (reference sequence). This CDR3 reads CASEGTGSTEAFF. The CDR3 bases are TGTGCCAGCGAGGGGACAGGGAGTACAGAAGCTTTCTTT.

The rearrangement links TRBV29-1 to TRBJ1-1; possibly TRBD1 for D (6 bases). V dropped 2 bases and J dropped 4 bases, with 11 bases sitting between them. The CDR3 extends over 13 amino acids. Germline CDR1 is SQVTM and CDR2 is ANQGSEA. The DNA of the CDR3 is TGCAGCGTTGAAAGGGGGTCTACCACTGAAGCTTTCTTT. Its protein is CSVERGSTTEAFF.

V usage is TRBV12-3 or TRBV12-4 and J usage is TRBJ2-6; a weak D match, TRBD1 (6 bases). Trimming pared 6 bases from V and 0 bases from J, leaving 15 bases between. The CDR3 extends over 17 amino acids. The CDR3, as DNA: TGTGCCAGCAGGAACAGGGCCGATAGCTCTGGGGCCAACGTCCTGACTTTC. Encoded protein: CASRNRADSSGANVLTF.

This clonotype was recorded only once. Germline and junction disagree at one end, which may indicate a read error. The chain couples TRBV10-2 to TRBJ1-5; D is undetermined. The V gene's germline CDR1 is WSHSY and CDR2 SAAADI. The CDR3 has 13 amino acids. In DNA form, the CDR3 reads TGTGCCAGCAGTTTGAAGGGCAATCAGCCCCGGCATTTT. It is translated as CASSLKGNQPRHF.

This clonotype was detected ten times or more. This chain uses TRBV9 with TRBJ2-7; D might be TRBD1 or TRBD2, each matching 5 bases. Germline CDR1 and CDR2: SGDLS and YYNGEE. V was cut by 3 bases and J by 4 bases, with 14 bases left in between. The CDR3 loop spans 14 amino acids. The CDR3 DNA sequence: TGTGCCAGCAGCGAACGGGACGGCCCTTACGAGCAGTACTTC. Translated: CASSERDGPYEQYF.

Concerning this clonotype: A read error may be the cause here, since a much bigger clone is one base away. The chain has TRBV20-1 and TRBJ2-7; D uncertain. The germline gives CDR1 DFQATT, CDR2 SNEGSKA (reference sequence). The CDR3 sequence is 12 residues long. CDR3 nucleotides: TGCAGTGTCCCACTAAGGACGGGCGAGCAGCACTTC. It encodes CSVPLRTGEQHF.

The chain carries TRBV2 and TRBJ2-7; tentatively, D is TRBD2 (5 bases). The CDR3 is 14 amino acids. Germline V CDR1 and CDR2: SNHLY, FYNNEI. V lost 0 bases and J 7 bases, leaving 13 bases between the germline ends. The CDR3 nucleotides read TGTGCCAGCAGTGAAGCGGGAGCGTTCAGGGAGCAGTACTTC. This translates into CASSEAGAFREQYF. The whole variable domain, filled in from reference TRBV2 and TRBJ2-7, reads EPEVTQTPSHQVTQMGQEVILRCVPISNHLYFYWYRQILGQKVEFLVSFYNNEISEKSEIFDDQFSVERPDGSNFTLKIRSTKLEDSAMYFCASSEAGAFREQYFGPGTRLTVT.